Each of the 9 T cell receptor beta chains below was sequenced from the same sample in a study of OX40 agonist ivuxolimab in advanced cancers. Clones were sequenced by immunoSEQ multiplex PCR, and TCRdb holds only the in-frame ones, with some missing. The table lists approximately 23,000 clones, approximately 86% of them singletons. Here the sequenced sample was CD4+ or CD8+ T cells sorted from blood, taken in a trial of the OX40 agonist ivuxolimab. The receptors here all came from an adult with an advanced solid tumor such as melanoma, head and neck, liver or kidney cancer.

The V call is TRBV27, the J call TRBJ2-7; unclear D gene. The CDR3 spans 13 residues. The V end lost 4 bases, the J end lost 2 bases, and 9 bases lay between the germline ends. The germline gives CDR1 MNHEY, CDR2 SMNVEV (reference sequence). The CDR3 DNA sequence: TGTGCCAGCAGTTATGCCAGTACCTACGAGCAGTACTTC. Translation: CASSYASTYEQYF.

V gene TRBV2 combines with J gene TRBJ2-7; unclear D gene. The CDR3 totals 10 residues. CDR1 and CDR2 from the germline V gene are SNHLY and FYNNEI. V lost 6 bases, J lost 3 bases, and 3 bases lay in between. In DNA, the CDR3 is TGTGCCAGCAGCTTCTACGAGCAGTACTTC. This gives the protein CASSFYEQYF.

This clone has a handful of counts. The chain recombines TRBV7-9 with TRBJ2-3; D is uncertain. Per germline, CDR1 SEHNR and CDR2 FQNEAQ (reference sequence). This CDR3 is 15 amino acids long. V was trimmed by 3 bases and J by 2 bases, leaving 12 bases between them. The CDR3 DNA is TGTGCCAGCAGCTTGCCCGGCGCCCACACAGATACGCAGTATTTT. Translated, it gives CASSLPGAHTDTQYF.

The chain links TRBV5-1 to TRBJ2-1; D assignment may be TRBD1 or TRBD2 (5 bases each). The CDR3 sequence is 14 residues long. Germline V lookup: CDR1 SGHRS, CDR2 YFSETQ. Deletions cut 7 bases from V and 3 bases from J, with 14 bases between. The DNA of the CDR3 is TGCGCCAGCGAAACGGGACGGAACTACAATGAGCAGTTCTTC. The encoded protein is CASETGRNYNEQFF.

This clone was counted a single time. V and J are TRBV4-1 and TRBJ1-2; D ambiguous. The germline CDR1 and CDR2 sequences are MGHRA and YSYEKL. V shed 4 bases and J shed 6 bases, with 9 bases lying between them. The CDR3 runs 12 residues. The CDR3 spells CASSPGGNGYTF. Here the CDR3 DNA reads TGCGCCAGCAGCCCGGGAGGGAATGGCTACACCTTC.

This clone was detected a few times. The chain couples TRBV15 to TRBJ1-1; D uncertain. This CDR3 is built from 13 residues. V gave up 2 bases and J gave up 4 bases, with 8 bases separating them. Per germline, CDR1 LNHNV and CDR2 YYDKDF (reference sequence). The CDR3 region is CATSRSKVTEAFF. CDR3 coding DNA: TGTGCCACCAGCAGATCAAAGGTCACTGAAGCTTTCTTT.

This clone occurred a few times. This CDR3 is CASSEAPFDRGGNQPQHF. CDR3 DNA: TGTGCCAGCAGTGAAGCTCCCTTCGACAGGGGAGGCAATCAGCCCCAGCATTTT. The chain is built from TRBV6-1 and TRBJ1-5; 8 bases match TRBD1. Germline CDR1 and CDR2: MNHNS and SASEGT. With V trimmed by 0 bases and J by 2 bases, 9 bases remained unmatched. The CDR3 loop spans 18 amino acids.

The V and J genes are TRBV5-4 and TRBJ2-1; 8 nucleotides match TRBD2. V was clipped by 2 bases and J by 7 bases; unmatched bases: 8. CDR1 SGHNT and CDR2 YYREEE come from the germline V gene (reference sequence). CDR3 size: 15 residues. In DNA, the CDR3 is TGTGCCAGCAGCTTAGGGCTAGCGGGCCGTAATGAGCAGTTCTTC. Its protein is CASSLGLAGRNEQFF.

The chain carries TRBV6-5 and TRBJ1-5; D is unresolved. The CDR3 is made up of 14 amino acids. Germline V gene sequence: CDR1 MNHEY, CDR2 SVGAGI. The ends were cut back, 6 bases at V and 2 bases at J, with 11 bases in the middle. The CDR3 spells CASSPSTGNQPQHF. The CDR3 nucleotides are TGTGCCAGCAGCCCGAGTACTGGCAATCAGCCCCAGCATTTT.